The 25 T cell receptor beta chains listed next were all sequenced from one sample in a study of control samples from healthy donors and cancer patients. Repertoires were generated with immunoSEQ multiplex PCR, while TCRdb's copy carries only in-frame clones and drops some. The sample holds roughly 38,000 clones, approximately 82% seen once. Sequencing was carried out using blood. The receptor set was obtained from a man in his fifties or sixties in good health.

The chain joins TRBV18 to TRBJ2-3, with D uncertain. Deletions cut 2 bases from V and 0 bases from J, with 6 bases between. The CDR3 loop spans 14 amino acids. In germline, CDR1 is KGHSH, CDR2 LQKENI. The CDR3 DNA follows: TGTGCCAGCTCACCAGGAGTTAGCACAGATACGCAGTATTTT. The encoded protein is CASSPGVSTDTQYF.

The chain links TRBV19 to TRBJ1-5; no clear D. The CDR3 is 15 amino acids. Germline CDR1 and CDR2: LNHDA and SQIVND (reference sequence). V gave up 8 bases and J gave up 1 base, with 15 bases separating them. CDR3 nucleotide sequence: TGTGCCAGTTTTCGTGGAGGCCAAAGCAATCAGCCCCAGCATTTT. It is translated as CASFRGGQSNQPQHF.

This chain links TRBV14 with TRBJ2-3; a weak D match, TRBD2 (5 bases). Germline loops: CDR1 SGHDN, CDR2 FVKESK. V was clipped by 3 bases and J by 6 bases, with 13 bases between them. The CDR3 loop spans 14 amino acids. DNA for the CDR3: TGTGCCAGCAGCCAGCGGGTATATGGGGATACGCAGTATTTT. It yields the protein CASSQRVYGDTQYF.

The chain recombines TRBV27 with TRBJ1-2, with a possible D match to TRBD1 (5 bases). The germline V gene encodes CDR1 MNHEY and CDR2 SMNVEV (reference sequence). The CDR3 is 13 amino acids. V was clipped by 6 bases and J by 4 bases, with 12 bases between them. The CDR3 sequence: CASSPPGGYGYTF. The CDR3 bases are TGTGCCAGCAGCCCTCCGGGGGGCTATGGCTACACCTTC.

The chain is built from TRBV5-6 and TRBJ1-1; unclear D gene. With 3 bases removed from V and 1 base from J, the gap between germline ends came to 19 bases. Germline V gene data show CDR1 as SGHDT and CDR2 as YYEEEE. The CDR3 covers 17 residues. The CDR3 DNA follows: TGTGCCAGCAGCTCCCCAGGACGGTCCCCATGGAACACTGAAGCTTTCTTT. Translating gives CASSSPGRSPWNTEAFF. The whole variable domain, remainder taken from reference TRBV5-6 and TRBJ1-1, is DAGVTQSPTHLIKTRGQQVTLRCSPKSGHDTVSWYQQALGQGPQFIFQYYEEEERQRGNFPDRFSGHQFPNYSSELNVNALLLGDSALYLCASSSPGRSPWNTEAFFGQGTRLTVV.

This clone was detected only once. This chain uses TRBV9 with TRBJ2-7; the D call may be TRBD1 or TRBD2 (5 bases each). The CDR3 is 14 residues long. Trimming shortened V by 4 bases and J by 5 bases, and 16 bases separated the two germline ends. The V gene's germline CDR1 is SGDLS and CDR2 YYNGEE. DNA of the CDR3: TGTGCCAGCAGCTCTCACGGGGCCAGGGACGAGCAGTACTTC. It codes for CASSSHGARDEQYF.

The V gene is TRBV2, the J gene TRBJ1-4, with 8 bases fitting TRBD1. CDR3 length: 15 residues. V was clipped by 5 bases and J by 5 bases; unmatched bases: 7. From germline, CDR1 is SNHLY and CDR2 FYNNEI. CDR3 nucleotides: TGTGCCAGCAGTAAACAGGGGGGAAGGAATGAAAAACTGTTTTTT. Protein sequence: CASSKQGGRNEKLFF.

The chain is built from TRBV5-3 and TRBJ1-5; no definite D call. TRBV5-3 is known as an ORF, though its function is uncertain. The CDR3 spans 14 residues. The V and J ends lost 0 bases and 0 bases respectively, with 4 bases between them. The CDR3 protein is CARSLVVSNQPQHF. Written as DNA, the CDR3 is TGTGCCAGAAGCTTGGTCGTTAGCAATCAGCCCCAGCATTTT.

The rearrangement joins TRBV7-6 to TRBJ2-1, with TRBD2 matching over 9 bases. Trimming removed 1 base from V and 9 bases from J; junction bases left unmatched: 13. Germline-derived CDR1 and CDR2 are SGHVS and FNYEAQ. This CDR3 has 17 amino acids. This chain's CDR3 is CASSLVGGRGGAPEQFF. The CDR3 region has the DNA TGTGCCAGCAGCTTAGTAGGGGGACGCGGGGGGGCCCCTGAGCAGTTCTTC.

The CDR3 loop is CASSSFQDSQSYGYTF. For the CDR3, the DNA is TGTGCCAGCAGTTCGTTTCAGGACAGCCAATCCTATGGCTACACCTTC. The chain combines TRBV6-6 with TRBJ1-2; D is possibly TRBD1 (6 bases). In germline, CDR1 is MNHNY, CDR2 SVGAGI (reference sequence). The CDR3 is 16 amino acids. Trimming shortened V by 4 bases and J by 4 bases, and 19 bases separated the two germline ends.

The chain combines TRBV7-2 with TRBJ2-5; TRBD2 matches 8 bases. V was clipped by 6 bases and J by 1 base; unmatched bases: 4. CDR3 size: 14 residues. Germline CDR1 is SGHTA and CDR2 is FQGNSA. The CDR3 sequence is CASRYGTSQETQYF. The DNA of the CDR3 is TGTGCCAGCAGATATGGGACTAGCCAAGAGACCCAGTACTTC.

This chain connects TRBV6-2 or TRBV6-3 to TRBJ1-5, with 7 bases aligning to TRBD1. The length of the CDR3 is 13 residues. Per germline, CDR1 MNHEY and CDR2 SVGEGT. The junction had 3 bases not matched to a gene; V was cut back by 4 bases and J by 6 bases. The CDR3 nucleotides are TGTGCCAGCAGTTCAGGGGGGGGTCAGCCCCAGCATTTT. This encodes CASSSGGGQPQHF.

The table lists this clone with a count of one. This chain links TRBV7-8 with TRBJ1-2, with 12 nucleotides matching TRBD1. The CDR3 loop spans 17 amino acids. Per the germline V gene, CDR1 is SGHVS and CDR2 is FQNEAQ. V was pared by 4 bases and J by 4 bases, with 10 bases of the junction left unmatched. The CDR3 region is CASSSGTGGAGFYGYTF. For the CDR3, the DNA is TGTGCCAGCAGCTCAGGGACAGGGGGCGCGGGCTTCTATGGCTACACCTTC.

V is TRBV19 and J is TRBJ2-3; D remains unclear. Germline V gene sequence: CDR1 LNHDA, CDR2 SQIVND (reference sequence). The germline V and J ends were trimmed by 7 bases and 5 bases, with 13 bases remaining between them. This CDR3 has 13 residues. In nucleotides, the CDR3 is TGTGCCAGTACAGAGGCCTCGCGAGATACGCAGTATTTT. Amino acids: CASTEASRDTQYF.

V and J are TRBV15 and TRBJ2-7; TRBD2 agrees at 7 bases. Germline values: CDR1 LNHNV, CDR2 YYDKDF (reference sequence). CDR3 length equals 15 residues. V gave up 0 bases and J gave up 2 bases; unmatched junction bases: 4. The CDR3 region is CATSRDTGGPYEQYF. The CDR3 DNA is TGTGCCACCAGCAGAGACACGGGGGGTCCCTACGAGCAGTACTTC. Combining the CDR3 with reference TRBV15 and TRBJ2-7 gives the whole variable domain DAMVIQNPRYQVTQFGKPVTLSCSQTLNHNVMYWYQQKSSQAPKLLFHYYDKDFNNEADTPDNFQSRRPNTSFCFLDIRSPGLGDTAMYLCATSRDTGGPYEQYFGPGTRLTVT.

The genes are TRBV5-8 and TRBJ1-5; D is possibly TRBD1 (5 bases). V was shortened by 4 bases and J by 6 bases, with 17 bases between the two germline ends. The length of the CDR3 is 15 residues. The germline CDR1 and CDR2 sequences are SGHTS and YDEGEE. CDR3 loop: CASSATGTLVQPQHF. The CDR3 nucleotides are TGTGCCAGCAGCGCCACCGGGACCCTCGTTCAGCCCCAGCATTTT.

The rearrangement links TRBV5-5 to TRBJ1-2; TRBD1 agrees at 12 bases. Germline V gene lookup returns CDR1 SGHKS and CDR2 YYEKEE (reference sequence). The J segment lost 5 bases and the V segment lost 3 bases, leaving 5 bases of the junction unmatched. The CDR3 spans 15 residues. This chain's CDR3 is CASSYGTGGGYGYTF. The CDR3, as DNA: TGTGCCAGCAGCTACGGGACAGGGGGCGGGTATGGCTACACCTTC.

The CDR3 DNA reads as TGTGCCAGCATGGAGACAGGGGGAGGTGAGCAGTTCTTC. Protein: CASMETGGGEQFF. This sequence joins TRBV27 and TRBJ2-1; the match to TRBD1 covers 9 bases. V shed 7 bases, J shed 9 bases, and the junction held 7 bases outside the gene matches. This CDR3 region has 13 residues. CDR1 and CDR2 (germline): MNHEY, SMNVEV (reference sequence).

The chain carries TRBV3-1 (or the pseudogene TRBV3-2) and TRBJ2-1; TRBD1 matches at 7 bases. Trimming removed 0 bases from V and 4 bases from J; junction bases left unmatched: 6. The CDR3 runs to 16 residues. The germline V gene has CDR1 LGHDT and CDR2 YNNKEL (reference sequence). CDR3 residues: CASSQDCTGEYNEQFF. DNA of the CDR3: TGTGCCAGCAGCCAAGATTGTACAGGGGAGTACAATGAGCAGTTCTTC.

This chain links TRBV28 with TRBJ2-3; tentative D call: TRBD1 (5 bases). CDR3 size: 16 residues. The germline CDR1 and CDR2 sequences are MDHEN and SYDVKM. Trimming left V 1 base short and J 4 bases short, with 15 bases between. CDR3 sequence (DNA): TGTGCCAGCAGTTTATTTCGACAGCCCCCGGCAGATACGCAGTATTTT. It specifies CASSLFRQPPADTQYF. Variable domain in full (rest from reference TRBV28 and TRBJ2-3): DVKVTQSSRYLVKRTGEKVFLECVQDMDHENMFWYRQDPGLGLRLIYFSYDVKMKEKGDIPEGYSVSREKKERFSLILESASTNQTSMYLCASSLFRQPPADTQYFGPGTRLTVL.

The J gene is TRBJ1-5, the V gene TRBV19; D not certain. The CDR3 runs to 16 residues. Trimming removed 7 bases from V and 0 bases from J, with 16 bases in between. The germline CDR1 and CDR2 sequences are LNHDA and SQIVND (reference sequence). DNA for the CDR3: TGTGCCAGTACCCCCCGCGGGCCTCTTAGCAATCAGCCCCAGCATTTT. It yields the protein CASTPRGPLSNQPQHF. The whole variable domain, remainder taken from reference TRBV19 and TRBJ1-5, is DGGITQSPKYLFRKEGQNVTLSCEQNLNHDAMYWYRQDPGQGLRLIYYSQIVNDFQKGDIAEGYSVSREKKESFPLTVTSAQKNPTAFYLCASTPRGPLSNQPQHFGDGTRLSIL.

CDR3 loop: CASSLFLDTEAFF. The CDR3 bases are TGCGCCAGCAGCTTGTTTCTAGACACTGAAGCTTTCTTT. The chain uses TRBV5-1 and TRBJ1-1; D is unresolved. V lost 1 base and J 3 bases, leaving 7 bases between the germline ends. The CDR3 sequence is 13 residues long. Germline V CDR1 and CDR2: SGHRS, YFSETQ.

Details on this clone: In the same sample, other DNA sequences code for this CDR3. The gene calls are TRBV28 and TRBJ2-2; D perhaps matches TRBD2 (5 bases). This CDR3 comprises 12 residues. Trimming stripped 6 bases from V and 6 bases from J, with 8 bases between. From germline, CDR1 is MDHEN and CDR2 SYDVKM. The CDR3 here is CASRPGSGELFF. The CDR3 DNA reads as TGTGCCAGCAGACCGGGGTCCGGGGAGCTGTTTTTT.

V usage is TRBV7-9 and J usage is TRBJ1-2, with D possibly being TRBD1 (5 bases). This CDR3 region has 17 residues. From germline, CDR1 is SEHNR and CDR2 FQNEAQ (reference sequence). V lost 4 bases and J lost 2, with 20 bases in between. The CDR3 here is CASSSSFGGFSNYGYTF. CDR3 nucleotides: TGTGCCAGCAGCTCCAGTTTTGGGGGATTTTCCAACTATGGCTACACCTTC.

CDR3 sequence (DNA): TGCGCCAGCAGTGGGGTCCAACCTGTCTGGACCCAGTACTTC. This codes for CASSGVQPVWTQYF. The chain uses TRBV10-2 and TRBJ2-5; D is unresolved. Trimming pared 4 bases from V and 7 bases from J, leaving 16 bases between. The CDR3 covers 14 residues. The germline CDR1 and CDR2 sequences are WSHSY and SAAADI.